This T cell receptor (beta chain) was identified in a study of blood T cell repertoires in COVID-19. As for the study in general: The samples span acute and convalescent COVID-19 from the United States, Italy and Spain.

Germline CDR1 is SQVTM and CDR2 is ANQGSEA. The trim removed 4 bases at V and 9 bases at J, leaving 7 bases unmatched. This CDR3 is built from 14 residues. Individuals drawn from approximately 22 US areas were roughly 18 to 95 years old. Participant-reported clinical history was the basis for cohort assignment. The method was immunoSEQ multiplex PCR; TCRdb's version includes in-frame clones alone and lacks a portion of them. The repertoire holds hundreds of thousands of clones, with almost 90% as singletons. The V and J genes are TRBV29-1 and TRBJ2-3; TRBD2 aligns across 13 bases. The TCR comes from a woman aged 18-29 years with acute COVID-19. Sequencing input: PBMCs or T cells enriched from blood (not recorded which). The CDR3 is CSVGWTSGSRTQYF. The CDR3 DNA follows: TGCAGCGTTGGATGGACTAGCGGGAGTCGAACGCAGTATTTT.